The rows below give T cell receptor beta chains drawn from one sample of a study of T cells in localized non-small cell lung cancer. Here immunoSEQ multiplex PCR was the method, and the copy in TCRdb shows in-frame clones only, minus some. The sample shows 65,000 to 80,000 clones, about four fifths of them seen only once. Sequences were derived from peripheral blood, sampled before any cancer treatment. Every receptor here comes from a female donor older than 55 with stage I lung adenocarcinoma. The CDR3 runs from the conserved cysteine through the conserved F or W. The order of the fields is V gene, J gene, clone size, D gene, CDR3 protein, CDR3 DNA. D genes are given only for firm matches. Clone sizes are given selectively: once, few, many, or a class where the clone is expanded.

v_gene: TRBV5-4
j_gene: TRBJ2-3
abundance: NA
d_gene: NA
CDR3aa: CASSTRAGPDTQYF
CDR3nt: TGTGCCAGCAGCACTCGTGCAGGGCCAGATACGCAGTATTTT

v_gene: TRBV6-5
j_gene: TRBJ2-7
abundance: few
d_gene: NA
CDR3aa: CASRRTVENEQYF
CDR3nt: TGTGCCAGCAGACGGACGGTTGAGAACGAGCAGTACTTC

v_gene: TRBV7-9
j_gene: TRBJ2-5
abundance: few
d_gene: TRBD1
CDR3aa: CASSLDRGGETQYF
CDR3nt: TGTGCCAGCAGCTTAGACAGGGGCGGTGAGACCCAGTACTTC

v_gene: TRBV7-3
j_gene: TRBJ1-1
abundance: NA
d_gene: TRBD1
CDR3aa: CASSSDRVPNTEAFF
CDR3nt: TGTGCCAGCAGCTCTGACAGGGTGCCGAACACTGAAGCTTTCTTT

v_gene: TRBV2
j_gene: TRBJ1-6
abundance: NA
d_gene: NA
CDR3aa: CASSVESNSPLHF
CDR3nt: TGTGCCAGCAGTGTGGAGTCCAATTCACCCCTCCACTTT

v_gene: TRBV29-1
j_gene: TRBJ2-3
abundance: few
d_gene: NA
CDR3aa: CSVGQGLTDTQYF
CDR3nt: TGCAGCGTCGGGCAGGGGCTCACAGATACGCAGTATTTT

v_gene: TRBV10-1
j_gene: TRBJ2-1
abundance: NA
d_gene: TRBD2
CDR3aa: CASELAGSSYNEQFF
CDR3nt: TGCGCATCAGAACTAGCGGGAAGCTCCTACAATGAGCAGTTCTTC

v_gene: TRBV7-8
j_gene: TRBJ1-2
abundance: NA
d_gene: NA
CDR3aa: CASSLVWGGHGYTF
CDR3nt: TGTGCCAGCAGCTTAGTTTGGGGGGGCCATGGCTACACCTTC

v_gene: TRBV2
j_gene: TRBJ2-7
abundance: NA
d_gene: NA
CDR3aa: CASRRRETYYEQYF
CDR3nt: TGTGCCAGCAGGCGACGGGAGACTTACTACGAGCAGTACTTC

v_gene: TRBV5-6
j_gene: TRBJ2-7
abundance: few
d_gene: TRBD1
CDR3aa: CASSVNRGPRWGDEQYF
CDR3nt: TGTGCCAGCAGCGTAAACAGGGGCCCCCGATGGGGCGACGAGCAGTACTTC

v_gene: TRBV19
j_gene: TRBJ2-1
abundance: NA
d_gene: NA
CDR3aa: CASSFSAGATYNEQFF
CDR3nt: TGTGCCAGTAGTTTCAGTGCGGGGGCCACCTACAATGAGCAGTTCTTC

v_gene: TRBV7-2
j_gene: TRBJ2-5
abundance: NA
d_gene: TRBD2
CDR3aa: CASSMETSSETQYF
CDR3nt: TGTGCCAGCAGCATGGAGACTAGCTCAGAGACCCAGTACTTC

v_gene: TRBV4-3
j_gene: TRBJ1-2
abundance: NA
d_gene: NA
CDR3aa: CASSQEPYGYTF
CDR3nt: TGCGCCAGCAGCCAAGAGCCCTATGGCTACACCTTC

v_gene: TRBV4-1
j_gene: TRBJ1-5
abundance: NA
d_gene: TRBD1
CDR3aa: CASSLDRSSPQHF
CDR3nt: TGCGCCAGCAGCCTGGACAGGTCGTCGCCCCAGCATTTT

v_gene: TRBV7-9
j_gene: TRBJ1-1
abundance: NA
d_gene: NA
CDR3aa: CASSLAQWSEAFF
CDR3nt: TGTGCCAGCAGCTTAGCCCAGTGGTCTGAAGCTTTCTTT

v_gene: TRBV4-2
j_gene: TRBJ2-4
abundance: NA
d_gene: NA
CDR3aa: CASSPRTISGSKNIQYF
CDR3nt: TGTGCCAGCAGCCCCCGAACTATTAGCGGTTCCAAAAACATTCAGTACTTC

v_gene: TRBV5-4
j_gene: TRBJ2-3
abundance: NA
d_gene: NA
CDR3aa: CASSLEARTSTDTQYF
CDR3nt: TGTGCCAGCAGCTTGGAGGCCAGGACCAGCACAGATACGCAGTATTTT

v_gene: TRBV28
j_gene: TRBJ2-1
abundance: NA
d_gene: NA
CDR3aa: CASSFMGGFGQFF
CDR3nt: TGTGCCAGCAGTTTTATGGGGGGTTTCGGGCAGTTCTTC

v_gene: TRBV4-1
j_gene: TRBJ2-5
abundance: NA
d_gene: TRBD2
CDR3aa: CASSQDSRGGKETQYF
CDR3nt: TGCGCCAGCAGCCAAGATAGCCGGGGGGGCAAAGAGACCCAGTACTTC

v_gene: TRBV4-3
j_gene: TRBJ2-1
abundance: once
d_gene: TRBD2
CDR3aa: CASSREAGLAYNEQFF
CDR3nt: TGCGCCAGCAGCCGGGAAGCGGGACTAGCCTACAATGAGCAGTTCTTC